Listed below are T cell receptor beta chains from one sample, sequenced in a study of T cell repertoires in cytomegalovirus infection. TCRdb independently ran MiXCR on the reads; one entry per CDR3 protein. The table shows about 150,000 distinct CDR3 sequences, with more than 15% occurring only once. The sample comprised CD8+ T cells from PBMCs. Receptors were obtained from a human donor in good health (CMV status not recorded). Some clones in this sample may be carry-over from other donors' samples. The CDR3 runs from the conserved cysteine through the conserved F or W. D genes are given only for firm matches. Size is omitted from some rows. Given values are once, few, many or a class for expanded clones.

>TRBD2|TRBV19|TRBJ2-1|-|14
TGTGCCAGTAGTGGAGCGGGAGCTGGCAATGAGCAGTTCTTC
CASSGAGAGNEQFF
>-|TRBV11-2|TRBJ1-2|-|11
TGTGCCAGCAGCTTTGTGGATGGCTACACCTTC
CASSFVDGYTF
>TRBD2|TRBV12-3/TRBV12-4|TRBJ2-7|-|14
TGTGCCAGCAGCGAGGCTAGCGGGTCGTACGAGCAGTACTTC
CASSEASGSYEQYF
>-|TRBV20-1|TRBJ2-1|-|15
TGCAGTGCTAGAGATGACAGCTACTCCTACAATGAGCAGTTCTTC
CSARDDSYSYNEQFF
>TRBD1|TRBV29-1|TRBJ2-1|few|15
TGCAGCGTTAACCCAGGGGGTCGGTCCTACAATGAGCAGTTCTTC
CSVNPGGRSYNEQFF
>-|TRBV12-3/TRBV12-4|TRBJ2-7|few|13
TGTGCCAGCAGTTTGTCCGCATTCTACGAGCAGTACTTC
CASSLSAFYEQYF
>-|TRBV7-9|TRBJ1-1|few|11
TGTGCCAGCAGCCCGCTTACTGAAGCTTTCTTT
CASSPLTEAFF
>-|TRBV28|TRBJ2-2|few|13
TGTGCCAGCAGTCCCCAGGAGACCGGGGAGCTGTTTTTT
CASSPQETGELFF
>-|TRBV7-9|TRBJ2-1|-|16
TGTGCCAGCACCTTCTTAGGGGGGAACACCTACAATGAGCAGTTCTTC
CASTFLGGNTYNEQFF
>-|TRBV6-6|TRBJ2-7|-|14
TGTGCCAGCAGTTACGGGGCGTCTGTTTACGAGCAGTACTTC
CASSYGASVYEQYF
>TRBD1|TRBV7-9|TRBJ2-4|-|14
TGTGCCAGCACCCAGGACAGGCCCAAAAACATTGAGTACTTC
CASTQDRPKNIEYF
>-|TRBV6-2/TRBV6-3|TRBJ2-1|few|12
TGTGCCAGCAGGCCCGCTAATAAAGTGGGGATCTTC
CASRPANKVGIF
>TRBD2|TRBV11-2|TRBJ2-5|few|13
TGTGCCAGCAGCGCGGGAGTTCGGGAGACCCAGTACTTC
CASSAGVRETQYF
>-|TRBV6-2/TRBV6-3|TRBJ2-7|-|14
TGTGCCAGCAGTTATGATCGGTTCTCCTACGAGCAGTACTTC
CASSYDRFSYEQYF
>-|TRBV6-2/TRBV6-3|TRBJ2-2|few|15
TGTGCCAGCAGACCCGGGTCCCGGGAAGTCGGGGAGCTGTTTTTT
CASRPGSREVGELFF
>-|TRBV5-1|TRBJ2-1|few|15
TGCGCCAGCAGCCGGGACCTTAGCTCCTACAATGAGCAGTTCTTC
CASSRDLSSYNEQFF
>-|TRBV6-5|TRBJ2-7|many|16
TGTGCCAGCAGTTACCGGTTCGGAGAGGGATCCTACGAGCAGTACTTC
CASSYRFGEGSYEQYF
>-|TRBV12-3/TRBV12-4|TRBJ2-2|few|19
TGTGCCAGCAGTTTAATGAACAAGGGAAGGTGGTTCGACACCGGGGAGCTGTTTTTT
CASSLMNKGRWFDTGELFF
>-|TRBV7-9|TRBJ2-1|few|15
TGTGCCAGCAGCCCATCACAGGGTGGATACAATGAGCAGTTCTTC
CASSPSQGGYNEQFF
>TRBD1|TRBV27|TRBJ2-7|few|12
TGTGCCAGCAGCTCACAGGGGGCCGAGCAGTACTTC
CASSSQGAEQYF
>-|TRBV7-6|TRBJ2-5|few|13
TGTGCCAGCAGCTCGACCTTCGGAGGGACCCAGTACTTC
CASSSTFGGTQYF
>TRBD1|TRBV29-1|TRBJ2-1|-|13
TGCAGCGAGTCAGGGGGCACCTACAATGAGCAGTTCTTC
CSESGGTYNEQFF
>TRBD2|TRBV20-1|TRBJ2-7|many|14
TGCAGTGCTAGGGCTAGCGGGAGGGCTCACGAGCAGTACTTC
CSARASGRAHEQYF
>-|TRBV7-6|TRBJ2-7|few|13
TGTGCCAGCAGCTCCCGGTCCTACTACGAGCAGTACTTC
CASSSRSYYEQYF
>-|TRBV6-1|TRBJ2-1|many|11
TGTGCCAGCGACCGTTACAATGAGCAGTTCTTC
CASDRYNEQFF
>-|TRBV15|TRBJ1-5|-|14
TGTGCCACCAGCAGAGACCCGGGGACTCAGCCCCAGCATTTT
CATSRDPGTQPQHF
>-|TRBV6-2/TRBV6-3|TRBJ2-1|few|13
TGTGCCAGCAGTTACGCTCTGTACAATGAGCAGTTCTTC
CASSYALYNEQFF
>TRBD2|TRBV20-1|TRBJ2-1|-|14
TGCAGTGCTAGCTCTTCTAGCGGGGCATATGAGCAGTTCTTC
CSASSSSGAYEQFF
>-|TRBV6-2/TRBV6-3|TRBJ2-1|-|15
TGTGCCAGCAGCCGGGACTCGTTCTCCTACAATGAGCAGTTCTTC
CASSRDSFSYNEQFF
>-|TRBV15|TRBJ2-7|-|13
TGTGCCACCAGCCGGGACCGATCCTACGAGCAGTACTTC
CATSRDRSYEQYF
>-|TRBV6-6|TRBJ1-5|few|17
TGTGCCAGCAGTTACTCGGGGGGGCCGTTCGACAATCAGCCCCAGCATTTT
CASSYSGGPFDNQPQHF
>-|TRBV13|TRBJ2-7|few|13
TGTGCCAGCAGCTTACAGCGGTCCTACGAGCAGTACTTC
CASSLQRSYEQYF
>-|TRBV20-1|TRBJ2-1|-|17
TGCAGTGCTACCTCTCGGGACTCCGGGGGTAGGTGGGATGAGCAGTTCTTC
CSATSRDSGGRWDEQFF
>-|TRBV7-8|TRBJ2-3|-|14
TGTGCCAGCAGCTTAGGAGTAACCTCCGATACGCAGTATTTT
CASSLGVTSDTQYF
>-|TRBV7-9|TRBJ2-5|-|12
TGTGCCAGCAGTTTCGAGTGGGAGACCCAGTACTTC
CASSFEWETQYF
>-|TRBV12-3/TRBV12-4|TRBJ2-7|few|13
TGTGCCAGCAGTGATAGTCTCTTCTACGAGCAGTACTTC
CASSDSLFYEQYF
>-|TRBV6-6|TRBJ2-3|-|15
TGTGCCAGCAGTACCACCTCCAGGGTCGCAGATACGCAGTATTTT
CASSTTSRVADTQYF
>-|TRBV11-2|TRBJ2-2|few|14
TGTGCCAGCAGCCCCCCGGGGAGCACCGGGGAGCTGTTTTTT
CASSPPGSTGELFF
>TRBD2|TRBV7-6|TRBJ2-3|-|16
TGTGCCAGCAGCTTAGAGGCTAGCGGAAGCACAGATACGCAGTATTTT
CASSLEASGSTDTQYF
>-|TRBV7-9|TRBJ2-7|-|14
TGTGCCAGCAGGCCCGGGACGGCATCCTACGAGCAGTACTTC
CASRPGTASYEQYF
>-|TRBV5-1|TRBJ2-2|-|15
TGCGCCAGCAGCCCCGGGGTAACGAACACCGGGGAGCTGTTTTTT
CASSPGVTNTGELFF
>TRBD1|TRBV28|TRBJ2-2|-|17
TGTGCCAGCAGTTCCCGCGGGACAGGGGAAAACACCGGGGAGCTGTTTTTT
CASSSRGTGENTGELFF
>-|TRBV7-6|TRBJ2-1|-|13
TGTGCCAGCAGCTTAGCGAAACCTGGTGAGCAGTTCTTC
CASSLAKPGEQFF
>TRBD1|TRBV7-9|TRBJ1-1|-|19
TGTGCCAGCAGCCCCCGACAGGGGGCAATCGAAGAAGTGAACACTGAAGCTTTCTTT
CASSPRQGAIEEVNTEAFF
>-|TRBV10-3|TRBJ2-7|many|14
TGTGCCATCAGTGAGTCGGACAGCCCCTACGAGCAGTACTTC
CAISESDSPYEQYF
>-|TRBV7-6|TRBJ2-7|-|15
TGTGCCAGCAGCCGGGACGACTCTAGGCGGTACGAGCAGTACTTC
CASSRDDSRRYEQYF
>-|TRBV28|TRBJ1-5|few|15
TGTGCCAGCAGTTTTTTGTTGGGGAGCAATCAGCCCCAGCATTTT
CASSFLLGSNQPQHF
>-|TRBV11-2|TRBJ2-1|-|15
TGTGCCAGCAGCCCCCGGATAGCGGTTATCAATGAGCAGTTCTTC
CASSPRIAVINEQFF
>TRBD2|TRBV7-9|TRBJ2-5|few|16
TGTGCCAGCAGCTTCCCAGCGGGGGGGCCGTTGGAGACCCAGTACTTC
CASSFPAGGPLETQYF
>-|TRBV20-1|TRBJ1-5|few|14
TGCAGTGCTATCAGGGTCGATAGCAATCAGCCCCAGCATTTT
CSAIRVDSNQPQHF
>TRBD2|TRBV7-4|TRBJ2-1|-|15
TGTGCCAGCAGCTCGGGGACTAGCGGAAACAATGAGCAGTTCTTC
CASSSGTSGNNEQFF
>-|TRBV27|TRBJ1-5|-|13
TGTGCCGGCAGTTTTTCAAGCAATCAGCCCCAGCATTTT
CAGSFSSNQPQHF
>TRBD1|TRBV7-2|TRBJ2-7|-|18
TGTGCCAGCAGCTTAGTGACCCGGAGACCGGGACAGGGGGACGAGCAGTACTTC
CASSLVTRRPGQGDEQYF
>-|TRBV7-2|TRBJ1-3|many|16
TGTGCCAGCAGCTTCTCAGGGGAAAGCTCTGGAAACACCATATATTTT
CASSFSGESSGNTIYF
>-|TRBV12-3/TRBV12-4|TRBJ2-1|-|12
TGTGCCAGCAGTCCAGAATCCAATGAGCAGTTCTTC
CASSPESNEQFF